The 31 T cell receptor beta chains below were found in one sample sequenced in a study of blood T cell repertoires in COVID-19. Profiling relied on immunoSEQ multiplex PCR, and the TCRdb table lists in-frame clones only, not all of them. The sample holds 250,000 to 300,000 clones, approximately 83% seen once. The sequencing input was PBMCs or T cells enriched from blood (not recorded which). The receptors come from a woman in her forties or fifties who had recovered from COVID-19.

CDR3 nucleotides: TGCGCCAGCAGCTTCGGACAGGGGGCGAGCGAGACCCAGTACTTC. Translation: CASSFGQGASETQYF. The genes are TRBV5-1 and TRBJ2-5, with TRBD1 matching over 11 bases. The junction had 5 bases not matched to a gene; V was cut back by 2 bases and J by 5 bases. The V gene's germline CDR1 is SGHRS and CDR2 YFSETQ. This CDR3 spans 15 amino acids.

The rearrangement links TRBV6-2 or TRBV6-3 to TRBJ2-7; 12 bases are a match to TRBD1. The CDR3 loop spans 17 amino acids. Germline V gene sequence: CDR1 MNHEY, CDR2 SVGEGT. Germline trimming cut 0 bases from V and 6 bases from J; bases unmatched to any gene: 9. CDR3 DNA: TGTGCCAGCAGTTACTCGAGGTCCGGGACAGGGGGCTCCGAGCAGTACTTC. It yields the protein CASSYSRSGTGGSEQYF.

This clone came up once. V is TRBV5-1 and J is TRBJ2-2; TRBD1 matches 8 bases. This CDR3 contains 17 residues. With 2 bases clipped from V and 5 bases from J, the junction kept 11 bases outside the gene matches. Germline V lookup: CDR1 SGHRS, CDR2 YFSETQ. This chain's CDR3 is CASSLRSQGAGTGELFF. CDR3 nucleotides: TGCGCCAGCAGCTTACGGAGTCAGGGGGCGGGTACCGGGGAGCTGTTTTTT.

The V call is TRBV3-1 (or the pseudogene TRBV3-2), the J call TRBJ1-1; D remains ambiguous. The CDR3 contains 12 residues. In germline, CDR1 is LGHDT, CDR2 YNNKEL (reference sequence). Trimming removed 4 bases from V and 1 base from J, with 4 bases in between. The CDR3 spells CASSRGNTEAFF. The CDR3 DNA sequence: TGTGCCAGCAGCCGAGGGAACACTGAAGCTTTCTTT.

The chain has TRBV10-3 and TRBJ2-7, with 8 bases matching TRBD2. Germline CDR1 is ENHRY and CDR2 is SYGVKD. This CDR3 has 14 residues. Trimming took 0 bases from V and 6 from J; bases not matched to a gene: 4. The CDR3 bases are TGTGCCATCAGTGAGTCAACTAGCGGCTCCGAGCAGTACTTC. Encoded protein: CAISESTSGSEQYF.

In this sample, this clone turned up once. The chain recombines TRBV19 with TRBJ2-5; 7 nucleotides agree with TRBD1. The CDR3 is 15 residues long. The germline V gene has CDR1 LNHDA and CDR2 SQIVND (reference sequence). After removal of 4 bases from V and 1 base from J, the junction contained 6 bases not matched to a gene. CDR3 loop: CASSNPGQSQETQYF. The CDR3 DNA is TGTGCCAGTAGTAACCCGGGACAGAGCCAAGAGACCCAGTACTTC.

The rearrangement uses TRBV12-5 and TRBJ1-6; D remains ambiguous. With 3 bases removed from V and 7 bases from J, the gap between germline ends came to 7 bases. Looked up from germline, CDR1 is LGHNT and CDR2 is FRNRAP. There are 13 residues in the CDR3. CDR3 amino acids: CASGFTENSPLHF. CDR3 in DNA: TGTGCTAGTGGTTTTACAGAGAATTCACCCCTCCACTTT.

The chain has TRBV5-4 and TRBJ2-7; D is perhaps TRBD2 (5 bases). CDR1 is SGHNT and CDR2 is YYREEE in the germline V gene (reference sequence). The CDR3 runs 14 residues. V lost 0 bases and J 5 bases, leaving 12 bases between the germline ends. The CDR3 DNA reads TGTGCCAGCAGCTTGGTGGACTCAAGCAACGAGCAGTACTTC. Amino acids: CASSLVDSSNEQYF.

The count of this clone is one. The chain uses TRBV5-1 and TRBJ1-2; unclear D gene. V shed 1 base and J shed 6 bases, with 13 bases lying between them. The length of the CDR3 is 14 residues. Germline-derived CDR1 and CDR2 are SGHRS and YFSETQ. The CDR3 DNA reads TGCGCCAGCAGCTTGAGCAGGCCCCTTGATGGCTACACCTTC. It encodes CASSLSRPLDGYTF.

The J gene is TRBJ1-2, the V gene TRBV12-5, with 7 positions matching TRBD1. The ends lost 2 bases at V and 7 bases at J; junction bases unmatched: 7. CDR1 is LGHNT and CDR2 is FRNRAP in the germline V gene. CDR3 length equals 14 residues. CDR3 bases: TGTGCTAGTGGTTTGATTGGGGACAGTACTGGCTACACCTTC. Translating it yields CASGLIGDSTGYTF.

This clone was picked up a small number of times. This chain links TRBV7-9 with TRBJ1-1; 8 bases map to TRBD1. Trimming took 5 bases from V and 4 from J; bases not matched to a gene: 6. The CDR3 totals 14 residues. Germline CDR1 reads SEHNR; CDR2 reads FQNEAQ (reference sequence). This chain's CDR3 is CASSDRDRSTEAFF. DNA for the CDR3: TGTGCCAGCAGCGACCGGGACAGGAGCACTGAAGCTTTCTTT. The entire variable domain, with the rest obtained from reference TRBV7-9 and TRBJ1-1, is as follows: DTGVSQNPRHKITKRGQNVTFRCDPISEHNRLYWYRQTLGQGPEFLTYFQNEAQLEKSRLLSDRFSAERPKGSFSTLEIQRTEQGDSAMYLCASSDRDRSTEAFFGQGTRLTVV.

This clone was counted once. The chain links TRBV4-2 to TRBJ1-2; unclear D gene. This CDR3 contains 15 residues. Germline assignment: CDR1 LGHNA and CDR2 YNFKEQ. V was shortened by 3 bases and J by 8 bases, with 19 bases between the two germline ends. The CDR3 sequence: CASSHNQDTAWGYTF. DNA for the CDR3: TGTGCCAGCAGCCATAATCAGGATACAGCTTGGGGCTACACCTTC.

The chain links TRBV7-3 to TRBJ1-4; perhaps TRBD1 as D (5 bases). V was trimmed by 5 bases and J by 5 bases, leaving 9 bases between them. Germline lookup yields CDR1 SGHTA and CDR2 FQGTGA. This CDR3 region has 13 residues. CDR3 nucleotide sequence: TGTGCCAGCAGCCCGGGGGTAAATGAAAAACTGTTTTTT. Translation: CASSPGVNEKLFF.

The CDR3 loop is CASSLVGTGVVPGELFF. CDR3 DNA sequence: TGTGCCAGCAGCTTAGTCGGGACAGGGGTTGTCCCCGGGGAGCTGTTTTTT. This rearrangement joins TRBV7-2 to TRBJ2-2, with TRBD1 identical over 10 bases. The length of the CDR3 is 17 residues. J lost 6 bases, V lost 1 base, and 8 bases had no gene match. CDR1 and CDR2 (germline): SGHTA, FQGNSA.

The chain combines TRBV2 with TRBJ2-2; TRBD2 matches at 7 bases. The junction had 5 bases not matched to a gene; V was cut back by 7 bases and J by 6 bases. The CDR3 consists of 13 residues. Germline V gene data show CDR1 as SNHLY and CDR2 as FYNNEI. The CDR3 is CASIELAPGELFF. The CDR3 nucleotides are TGTGCCAGCATCGAACTAGCGCCCGGGGAGCTGTTTTTT. Combining the CDR3 with reference TRBV2 and TRBJ2-2 gives the whole variable domain EPEVTQTPSHQVTQMGQEVILRCVPISNHLYFYWYRQILGQKVEFLVSFYNNEISEKSEIFDDQFSVERPDGSNFTLKIRSTKLEDSAMYFCASIELAPGELFFGEGSRLTVL.

The V and J genes are TRBV28 and TRBJ1-6; D may be TRBD1 (6 bases). Germline CDR1 is MDHEN and CDR2 is SYDVKM. Trimming cost V 5 bases and J 8 bases, with 13 bases left between them. This CDR3 spans 14 amino acids. Here the CDR3 DNA reads TGTGCCAGCAGTCGGGACATGGAGGATTCACCCCTCCACTTT. It specifies CASSRDMEDSPLHF.

V is TRBV29-1 and J is TRBJ1-4, with 8 bases lining up with TRBD1. The CDR3 extends over 13 amino acids. Per germline, CDR1 SQVTM and CDR2 ANQGSEA. J was trimmed by 6 bases and V by 5 bases; bases with no gene match: 5. The CDR3 sequence is CSVSRTGYEKLFF. For the CDR3, the DNA is TGCAGCGTTTCCCGGACAGGGTATGAAAAACTGTTTTTT.

The chain has TRBV27 and TRBJ1-2; TRBD1 aligns across 7 bases. The CDR3 covers 15 residues. V shed 5 bases and J 4 bases; nucleotides not matched to a gene: 10. Germline CDR1 MNHEY, CDR2 SMNVEV (reference sequence). CDR3: CASSPGWAGGYGYTF. The CDR3 DNA reads as TGTGCCAGCAGTCCCGGTTGGGCAGGGGGCTATGGCTACACCTTC.

The chain joins TRBV12-3 or TRBV12-4 to TRBJ1-1; TRBD1 matches 10 bases. J lost 6 bases, V lost 8 bases, and 3 bases had no gene match. This CDR3 spans 12 amino acids. CDR3 residues: CASGGQGAEAFF. In DNA form, the CDR3 reads TGTGCCAGCGGCGGACAGGGGGCTGAAGCTTTCTTT.

This chain links TRBV28 with TRBJ2-2, with a possible D match to TRBD2 (5 bases). Germline V gene data show CDR1 as MDHEN and CDR2 as SYDVKM. This CDR3 is 13 amino acids long. V lost 4 bases, J lost 3 bases, and 6 bases lay in between. CDR3 in DNA: TGTGCCAGCAGTTACGGGGACACCGGGGAGCTGTTTTTT. Protein product: CASSYGDTGELFF.

The chain employs TRBV7-2 and TRBJ2-2; D remains unclear. The V and J ends lost 1 base and 0 bases respectively, with 9 bases between them. Germline assignment: CDR1 SGHTA and CDR2 FQGNSA. CDR3 length: 16 amino acids. The CDR3 reads CASSLDLVANTGELFF. The CDR3 bases are TGTGCCAGCAGCTTAGATCTAGTCGCGAACACCGGGGAGCTGTTTTTT.

The J gene is TRBJ1-5, the V gene TRBV7-2, with a weak D call TRBD1 (5 bases). CDR1 is SGHTA, CDR2 FQGNSA, per germline. The CDR3 has 16 amino acids. Trimming pared 1 base from V and 2 bases from J, leaving 12 bases between. The DNA for the CDR3 is TGTGCCAGCAGCTTAGTGCAGGGTTTGGGCAATCAGCCCCAGCATTTT. This encodes CASSLVQGLGNQPQHF.

This clone was seen once. The rearrangement joins TRBV15 to TRBJ1-5; D perhaps matches TRBD1 (6 bases). V was clipped by 6 bases and J by 0 bases, with 9 bases between them. Per the germline V gene, CDR1 is LNHNV and CDR2 is YYDKDF (reference sequence). The CDR3 totals 14 residues. This CDR3 reads CATRDSTSNQPQHF. CDR3 nucleotides: TGTGCCACCAGGGACAGTACTAGCAATCAGCCCCAGCATTTT.

This clone was recorded only once. The V call is TRBV3-1 (or the pseudogene TRBV3-2), the J call TRBJ1-2, with D hard to call. Germline-derived CDR1 and CDR2 are LGHDT and YNNKEL (reference sequence). The CDR3 extends over 16 amino acids. Trimming stripped 0 bases from V and 6 bases from J, with 17 bases between. CDR3 coding DNA: TGTGCCAGCAGCCAAGATCTCACTGGGAGTAGGGATGGCTACACCTTC. Translation: CASSQDLTGSRDGYTF.

The chain joins TRBV6-5 to TRBJ1-3; D unresolved. The CDR3 has 15 residues. CDR1 and CDR2 from the germline V gene are MNHEY and SVGAGI. Trimming took off 7 bases at V and 0 bases at J, with 13 bases between the two ends. CDR3 loop: CASTRGFFSGNTIYF. CDR3 sequence (DNA): TGTGCCAGCACCCGAGGGTTTTTCTCTGGAAACACCATATATTTT.

The V gene is TRBV28, the J gene TRBJ2-1; a weak D match, TRBD2 (6 bases). This CDR3 has 15 amino acids. Between the trimmed V and J ends, which lost 8 bases and 3 bases, there was a span of 17 bases. Germline CDR1 and CDR2: MDHEN and SYDVKM. The CDR3 sequence: CASEYLAEGYNEQFF. The DNA for the CDR3 is TGTGCCAGCGAATACTTAGCGGAAGGCTACAATGAGCAGTTCTTC.

The CDR3 sequence is CASGGGYNEKLFF. The DNA of the CDR3 is TGTGCCAGCGGGGGGGGCTATAATGAAAAACTGTTTTTT. The genes are TRBV27 and TRBJ1-4, with D perhaps TRBD1 (6 bases). The ends were cut back, 8 bases at V and 4 bases at J, with 11 bases in the middle. The CDR3 totals 13 residues. In germline, CDR1 is MNHEY, CDR2 SMNVEV (reference sequence).

V and J are TRBV3-1 (or the pseudogene TRBV3-2) and TRBJ2-5; D is undetermined. The CDR3 length is 15 residues. The germline V gene encodes CDR1 LGHDT and CDR2 YNNKEL (reference sequence). V was clipped by 4 bases and J by 5 bases, with 17 bases between them. The CDR3 sequence: CASSPPTQAFETQYF. Here the CDR3 DNA reads TGTGCCAGCAGCCCCCCTACGCAAGCGTTCGAGACCCAGTACTTC.

The chain is built from TRBV19 and TRBJ2-1; a weak D match, TRBD1 (6 bases). CDR1 and CDR2 from the germline V gene are LNHDA and SQIVND (reference sequence). The CDR3 loop spans 15 amino acids. V was clipped by 6 bases and J by 8 bases, with 20 bases between them. The DNA of the CDR3 is TGTGCCAGTAGCCCCCATTGGGGGCTGGGGGATGAGCAGTTCTTC. Amino acids: CASSPHWGLGDEQFF.

This chain links TRBV19 with TRBJ1-2; 10 positions agree with TRBD1. The germline gives CDR1 LNHDA, CDR2 SQIVND (reference sequence). The J segment lost 3 bases and the V segment lost 7 bases, leaving 8 bases of the junction unmatched. The CDR3 length is 15 residues. The CDR3 reads CASTTGGTGDYGYTF. In nucleotides, the CDR3 is TGTGCCAGTACCACGGGCGGGACAGGGGACTATGGCTACACCTTC.

This clone appeared a few times. The V and J genes are TRBV3-1 (or the pseudogene TRBV3-2) and TRBJ2-7; 8 bases align to TRBD2. Germline loops: CDR1 LGHDT, CDR2 YNNKEL (reference sequence). This CDR3 contains 14 residues. V was clipped by 2 bases and J by 5 bases; unmatched bases: 5. CDR3 region: CASSQLGGGNEQYF. Written as DNA, the CDR3 is TGTGCCAGCAGCCAACTCGGGGGGGGAAACGAGCAGTACTTC.